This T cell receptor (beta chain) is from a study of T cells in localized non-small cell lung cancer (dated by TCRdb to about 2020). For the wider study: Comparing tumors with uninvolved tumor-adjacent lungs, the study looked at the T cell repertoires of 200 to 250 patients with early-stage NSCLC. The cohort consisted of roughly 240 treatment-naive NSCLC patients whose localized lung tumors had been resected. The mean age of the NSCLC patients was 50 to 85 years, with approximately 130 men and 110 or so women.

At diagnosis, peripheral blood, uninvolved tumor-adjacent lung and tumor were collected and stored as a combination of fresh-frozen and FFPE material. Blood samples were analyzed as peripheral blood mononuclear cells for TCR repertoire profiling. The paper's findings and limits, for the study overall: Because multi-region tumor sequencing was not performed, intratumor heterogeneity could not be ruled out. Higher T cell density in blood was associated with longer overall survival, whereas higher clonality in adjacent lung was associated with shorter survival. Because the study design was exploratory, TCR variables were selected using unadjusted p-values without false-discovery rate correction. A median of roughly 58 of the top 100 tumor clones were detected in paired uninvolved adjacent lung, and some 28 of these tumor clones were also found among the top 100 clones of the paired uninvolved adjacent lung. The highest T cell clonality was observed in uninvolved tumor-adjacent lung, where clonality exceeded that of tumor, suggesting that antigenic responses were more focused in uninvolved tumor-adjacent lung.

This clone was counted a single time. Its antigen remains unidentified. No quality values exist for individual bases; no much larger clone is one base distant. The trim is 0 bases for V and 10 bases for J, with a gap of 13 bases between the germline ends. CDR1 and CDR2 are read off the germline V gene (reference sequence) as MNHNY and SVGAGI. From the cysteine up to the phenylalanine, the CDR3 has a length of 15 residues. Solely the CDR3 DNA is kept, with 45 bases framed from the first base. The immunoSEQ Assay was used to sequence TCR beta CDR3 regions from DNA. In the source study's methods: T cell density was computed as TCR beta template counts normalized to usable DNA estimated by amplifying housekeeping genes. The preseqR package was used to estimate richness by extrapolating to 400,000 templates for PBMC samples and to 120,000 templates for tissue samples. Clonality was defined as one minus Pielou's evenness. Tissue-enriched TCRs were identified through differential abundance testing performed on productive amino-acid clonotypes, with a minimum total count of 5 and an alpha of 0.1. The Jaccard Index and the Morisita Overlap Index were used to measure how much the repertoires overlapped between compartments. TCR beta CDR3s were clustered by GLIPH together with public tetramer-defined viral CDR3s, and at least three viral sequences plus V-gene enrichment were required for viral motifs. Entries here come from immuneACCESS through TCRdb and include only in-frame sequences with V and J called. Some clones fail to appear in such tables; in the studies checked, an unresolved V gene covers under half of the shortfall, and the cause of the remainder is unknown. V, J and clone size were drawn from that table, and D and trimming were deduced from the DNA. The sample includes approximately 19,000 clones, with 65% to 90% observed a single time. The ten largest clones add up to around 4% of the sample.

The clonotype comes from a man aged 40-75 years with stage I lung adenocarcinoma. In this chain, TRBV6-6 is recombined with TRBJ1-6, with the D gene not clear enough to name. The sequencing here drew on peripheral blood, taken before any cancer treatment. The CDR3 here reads CASSYSEGSDSPLHF. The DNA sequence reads TGTGCCAGCAGTTACTCGGAGGGTAGCGACTCACCCCTCCACTTT.